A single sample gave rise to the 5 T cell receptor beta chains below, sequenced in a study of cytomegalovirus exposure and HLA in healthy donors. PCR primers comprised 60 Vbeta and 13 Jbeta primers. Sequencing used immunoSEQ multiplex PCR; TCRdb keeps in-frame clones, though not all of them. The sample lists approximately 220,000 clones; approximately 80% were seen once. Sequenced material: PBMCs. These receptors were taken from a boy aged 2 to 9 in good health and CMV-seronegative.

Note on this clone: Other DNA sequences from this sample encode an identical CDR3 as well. CDR3 region: CASSLGGSTDTQYF. In nucleotides, the CDR3 is TGTGCCAGCAGTTTGGGGGGAAGCACAGATACGCAGTATTTT. The V call is TRBV2, the J call TRBJ2-3; the D gene is possibly TRBD2 (6 bases). Germline loops: CDR1 SNHLY, CDR2 FYNNEI. V lost 5 bases, J lost 0 bases, and 9 bases lay in between. The CDR3 sequence is 14 residues long.

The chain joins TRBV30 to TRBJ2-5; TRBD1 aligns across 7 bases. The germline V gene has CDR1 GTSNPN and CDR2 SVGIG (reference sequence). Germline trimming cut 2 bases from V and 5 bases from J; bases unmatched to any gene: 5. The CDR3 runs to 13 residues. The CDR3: CAWSSYRGETQYF. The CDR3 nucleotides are TGTGCCTGGAGTTCCTACAGGGGTGAGACCCAGTACTTC.

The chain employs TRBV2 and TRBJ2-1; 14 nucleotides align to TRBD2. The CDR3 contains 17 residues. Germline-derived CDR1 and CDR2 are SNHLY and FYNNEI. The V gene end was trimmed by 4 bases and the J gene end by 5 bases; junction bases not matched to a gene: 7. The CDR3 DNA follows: TGTGCCAGCAGTGCCCCGACTAGCGGGGGGGCCCACAATGAGCAGTTCTTC. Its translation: CASSAPTSGGAHNEQFF.

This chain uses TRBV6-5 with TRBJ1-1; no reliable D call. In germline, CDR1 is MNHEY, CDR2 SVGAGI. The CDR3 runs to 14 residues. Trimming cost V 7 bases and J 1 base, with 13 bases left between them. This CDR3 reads CASTNGEGNTEAFF. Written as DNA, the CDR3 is TGTGCCAGCACCAACGGCGAGGGGAACACTGAAGCTTTCTTT.

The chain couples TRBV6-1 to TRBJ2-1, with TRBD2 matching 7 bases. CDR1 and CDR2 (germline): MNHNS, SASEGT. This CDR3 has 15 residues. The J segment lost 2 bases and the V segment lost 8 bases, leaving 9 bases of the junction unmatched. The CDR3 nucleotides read TGTGCCAGCTCCCCCCTGGGGGGGACCTACAATGAGCAGTTCTTC. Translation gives CASSPLGGTYNEQFF.